This T cell receptor beta chain comes out of a study of CD8+ T cells in alopecia areata. Sequencing templates came from extracted RNA that was reverse transcribed into cDNA. Sequenced by immunoSEQ multiplex PCR; TCRdb stores in-frame clones only, minus some. The sample has 200,000 or so clones, less than 45% seen once; the top ten hold roughly 2.6%. Germline V gene data show CDR1 as GTSNPN and CDR2 as SVGIG (reference sequence). V shed 3 bases and J shed 2 bases, with 11 bases lying between them. This CDR3 contains 14 residues. As for treatment: oral pan-JAK inhibitor, 5-10 mg twice daily. Here the sequenced sample was CD4+ T cells sorted from blood, taken at approximately week 36, from a patient treated with tofacitinib. This TCR derives from a human donor with alopecia areata. The chain links TRBV30 to TRBJ1-5; D is uncertain. The CDR3: CAWSPLGGNQPQHF. In DNA form, the CDR3 reads TGTGCCTGGAGCCCCCTAGGTGGCAATCAGCCCCAGCATTTT.